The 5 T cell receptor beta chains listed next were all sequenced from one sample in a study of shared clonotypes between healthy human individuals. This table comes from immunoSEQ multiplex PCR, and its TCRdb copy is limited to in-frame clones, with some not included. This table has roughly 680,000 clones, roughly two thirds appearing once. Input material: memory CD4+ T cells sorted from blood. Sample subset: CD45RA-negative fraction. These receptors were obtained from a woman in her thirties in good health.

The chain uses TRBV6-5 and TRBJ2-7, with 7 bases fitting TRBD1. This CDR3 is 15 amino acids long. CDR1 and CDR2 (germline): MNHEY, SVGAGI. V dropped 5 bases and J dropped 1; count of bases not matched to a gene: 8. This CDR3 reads CASSRPYRGSYEQYF. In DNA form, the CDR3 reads TGTGCCAGCAGTCGACCGTACAGGGGATCCTACGAGCAGTACTTC.

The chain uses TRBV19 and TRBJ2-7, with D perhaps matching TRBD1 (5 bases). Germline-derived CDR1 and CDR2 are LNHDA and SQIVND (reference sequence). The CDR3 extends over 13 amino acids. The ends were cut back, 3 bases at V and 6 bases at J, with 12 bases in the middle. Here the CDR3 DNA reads TGTGCCAGTAGTATCAAAGACAGAGCCGAGCAGTACTTC. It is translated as CASSIKDRAEQYF.

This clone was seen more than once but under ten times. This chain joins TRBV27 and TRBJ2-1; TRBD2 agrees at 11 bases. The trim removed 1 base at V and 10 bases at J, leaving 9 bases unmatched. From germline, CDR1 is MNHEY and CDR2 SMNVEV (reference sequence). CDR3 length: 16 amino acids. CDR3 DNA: TGTGCCAGCAGTTTATTTTCTAGCGGGAGGCCCCTGGAGCAGTTCTTC. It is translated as CASSLFSSGRPLEQFF.

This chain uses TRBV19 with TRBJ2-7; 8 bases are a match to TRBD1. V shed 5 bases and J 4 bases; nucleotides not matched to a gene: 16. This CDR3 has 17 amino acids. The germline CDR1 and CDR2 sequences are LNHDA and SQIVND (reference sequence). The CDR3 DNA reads TGTGCCAGTAGTTTACACACTACCGGGACAGGTCCATACGAGCAGTACTTC. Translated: CASSLHTTGTGPYEQYF.

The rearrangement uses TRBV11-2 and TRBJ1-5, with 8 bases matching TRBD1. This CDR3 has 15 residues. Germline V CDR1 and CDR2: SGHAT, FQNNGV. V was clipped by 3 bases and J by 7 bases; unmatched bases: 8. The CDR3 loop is CASSFDRGRGQPQHF. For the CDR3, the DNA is TGTGCCAGCAGCTTTGACAGGGGAAGAGGGCAGCCCCAGCATTTT.